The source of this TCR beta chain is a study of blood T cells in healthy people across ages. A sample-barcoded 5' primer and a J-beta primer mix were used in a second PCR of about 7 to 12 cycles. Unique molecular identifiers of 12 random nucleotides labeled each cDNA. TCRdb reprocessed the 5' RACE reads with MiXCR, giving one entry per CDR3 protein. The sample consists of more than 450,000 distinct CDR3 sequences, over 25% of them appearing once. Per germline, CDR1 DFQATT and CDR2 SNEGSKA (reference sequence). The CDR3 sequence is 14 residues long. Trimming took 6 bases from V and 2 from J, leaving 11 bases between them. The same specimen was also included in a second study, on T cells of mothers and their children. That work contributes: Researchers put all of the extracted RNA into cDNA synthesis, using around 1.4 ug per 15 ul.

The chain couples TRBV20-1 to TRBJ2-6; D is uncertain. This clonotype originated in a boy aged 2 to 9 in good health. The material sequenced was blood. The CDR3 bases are TGCAGTGCCCCTGTGCCGGCTGGGGCCAACGTCCTGACTTTC. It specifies CSAPVPAGANVLTF.